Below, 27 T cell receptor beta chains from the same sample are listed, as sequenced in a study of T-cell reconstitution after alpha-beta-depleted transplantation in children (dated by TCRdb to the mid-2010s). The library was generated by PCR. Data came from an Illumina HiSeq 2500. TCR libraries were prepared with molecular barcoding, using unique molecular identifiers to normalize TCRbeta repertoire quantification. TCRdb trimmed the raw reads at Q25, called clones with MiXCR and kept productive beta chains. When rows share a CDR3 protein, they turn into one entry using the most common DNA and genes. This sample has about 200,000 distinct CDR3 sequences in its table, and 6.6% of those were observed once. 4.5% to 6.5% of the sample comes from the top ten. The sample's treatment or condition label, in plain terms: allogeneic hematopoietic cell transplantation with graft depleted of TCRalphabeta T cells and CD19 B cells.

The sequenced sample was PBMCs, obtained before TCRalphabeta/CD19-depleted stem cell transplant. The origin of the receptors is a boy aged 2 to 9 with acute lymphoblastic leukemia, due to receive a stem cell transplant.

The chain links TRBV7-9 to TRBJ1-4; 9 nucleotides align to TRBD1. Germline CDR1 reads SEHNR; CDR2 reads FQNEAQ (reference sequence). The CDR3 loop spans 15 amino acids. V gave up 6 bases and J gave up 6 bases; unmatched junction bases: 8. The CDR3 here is CASRRPGQGYEKLFF. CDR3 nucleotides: TGTGCCAGCAGACGCCCCGGACAGGGGTATGAAAAACTGTTTTTT.

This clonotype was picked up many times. The CDR3: CASSLPMGAGTDTQYF. In nucleotides, the CDR3 is TGTGCCAGCAGCTTGCCCATGGGAGCGGGCACAGATACGCAGTATTTT. The chain links TRBV5-6 to TRBJ2-3; possibly TRBD2 for D (5 bases). The CDR3 is 16 residues long. V lost 1 base, J lost 1 base, and 13 bases lay in between. Germline V gives CDR1 SGHDT, CDR2 YYEEEE.

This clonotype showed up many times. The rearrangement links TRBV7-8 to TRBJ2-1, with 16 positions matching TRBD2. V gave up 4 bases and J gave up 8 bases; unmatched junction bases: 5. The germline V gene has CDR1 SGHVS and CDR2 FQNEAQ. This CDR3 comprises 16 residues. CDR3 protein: CASSSGLAGGYDEQFF. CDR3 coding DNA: TGTGCCAGCAGCTCGGGACTAGCGGGAGGGTATGATGAGCAGTTCTTC.

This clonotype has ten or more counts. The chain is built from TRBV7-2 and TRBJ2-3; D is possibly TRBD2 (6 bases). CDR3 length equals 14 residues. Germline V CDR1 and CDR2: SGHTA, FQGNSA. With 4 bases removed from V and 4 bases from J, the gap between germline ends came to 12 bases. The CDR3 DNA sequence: TGTGCCAGCAGCTCGCCCCCGGGGGCAGATACGCAGTATTTT. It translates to CASSSPPGADTQYF.

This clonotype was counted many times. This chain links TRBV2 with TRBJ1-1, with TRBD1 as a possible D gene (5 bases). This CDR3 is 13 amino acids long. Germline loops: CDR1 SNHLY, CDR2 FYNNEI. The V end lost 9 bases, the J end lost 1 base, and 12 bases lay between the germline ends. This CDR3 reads CARGDDTNTEAFF. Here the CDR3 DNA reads TGTGCCAGAGGGGACGACACGAACACTGAAGCTTTCTTT.

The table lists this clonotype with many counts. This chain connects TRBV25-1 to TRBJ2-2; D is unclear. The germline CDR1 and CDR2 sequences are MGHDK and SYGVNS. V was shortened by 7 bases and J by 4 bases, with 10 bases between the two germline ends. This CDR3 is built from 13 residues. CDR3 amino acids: CASNGEPTGELFF. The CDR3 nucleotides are TGTGCCAGCAATGGCGAGCCCACCGGGGAGCTGTTTTTT.

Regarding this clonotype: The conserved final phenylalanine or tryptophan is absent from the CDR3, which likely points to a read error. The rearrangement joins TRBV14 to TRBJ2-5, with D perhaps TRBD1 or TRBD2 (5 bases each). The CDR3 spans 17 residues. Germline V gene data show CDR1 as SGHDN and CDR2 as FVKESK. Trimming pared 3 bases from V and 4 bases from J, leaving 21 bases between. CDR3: CASSHRKSRDVVETQYC. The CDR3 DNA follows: TGTGCCAGCAGCCACCGAAAGAGCAGGGACGTTGTAGAGACCCAGTACTGC.

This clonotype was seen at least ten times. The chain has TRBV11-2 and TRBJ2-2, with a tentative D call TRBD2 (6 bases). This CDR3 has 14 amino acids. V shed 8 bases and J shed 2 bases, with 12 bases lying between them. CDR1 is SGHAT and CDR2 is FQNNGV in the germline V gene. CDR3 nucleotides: TGTGCCAGCCGGCGGGATATCAACACCGGGGAGCTGTTTTTT. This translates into CASRRDINTGELFF.

The CDR3 here is CASSRTGTGTYEQYF. CDR3 sequence (DNA): TGTGCCAGCAGCCGTACCGGGACAGGGACCTACGAGCAGTACTTC. V and J are TRBV6-5 and TRBJ2-7, with 9 bases matching TRBD1. V was clipped by 6 bases and J by 2 bases; unmatched bases: 8. The CDR3 length is 15 residues. Germline values: CDR1 MNHEY, CDR2 SVGAGI.

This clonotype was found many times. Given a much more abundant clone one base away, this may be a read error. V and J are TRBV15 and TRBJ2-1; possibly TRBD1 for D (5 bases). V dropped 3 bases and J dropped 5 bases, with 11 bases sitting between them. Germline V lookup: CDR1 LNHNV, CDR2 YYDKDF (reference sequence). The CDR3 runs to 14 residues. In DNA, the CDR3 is TGTGCCACCAGCAGGCCAGGGAACGACAATGAGCAGTTCTTC. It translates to CATSRPGNDNEQFF.

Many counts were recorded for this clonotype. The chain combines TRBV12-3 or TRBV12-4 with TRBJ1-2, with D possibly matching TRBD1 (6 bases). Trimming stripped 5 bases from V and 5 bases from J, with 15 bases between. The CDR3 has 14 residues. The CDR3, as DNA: TGTGCCAGCAGTAGCTTTGGGACAAGTTATGGCTACACCTTC. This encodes CASSSFGTSYGYTF.

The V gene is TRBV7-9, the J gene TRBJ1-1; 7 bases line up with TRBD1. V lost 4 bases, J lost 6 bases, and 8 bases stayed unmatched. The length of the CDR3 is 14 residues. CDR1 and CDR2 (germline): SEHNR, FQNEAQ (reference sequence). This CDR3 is CASSSPGGFSEAFF. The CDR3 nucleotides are TGTGCCAGCAGCTCACCAGGGGGGTTCTCTGAAGCTTTCTTT.

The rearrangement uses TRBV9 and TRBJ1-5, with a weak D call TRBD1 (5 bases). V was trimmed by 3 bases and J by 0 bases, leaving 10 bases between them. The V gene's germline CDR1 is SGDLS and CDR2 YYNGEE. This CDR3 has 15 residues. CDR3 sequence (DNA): TGTGCCAGCAGCGCGACAGCGTATAGCAATCAGCCCCAGCATTTT. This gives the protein CASSATAYSNQPQHF.

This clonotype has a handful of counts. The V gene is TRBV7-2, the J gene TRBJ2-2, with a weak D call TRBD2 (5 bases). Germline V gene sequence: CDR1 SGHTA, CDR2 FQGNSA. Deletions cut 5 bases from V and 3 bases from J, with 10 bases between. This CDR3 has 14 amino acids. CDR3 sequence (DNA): TGTGCCAGCAGCAACCGGACTTACACCGGGGAGCTGTTTTTT. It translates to CASSNRTYTGELFF.

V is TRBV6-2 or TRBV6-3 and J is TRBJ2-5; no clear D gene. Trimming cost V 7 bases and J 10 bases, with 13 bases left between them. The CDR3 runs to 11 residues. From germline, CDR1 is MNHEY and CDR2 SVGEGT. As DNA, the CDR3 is TGTGCCAGCAAATTTGGCTCTAGCCAGTACTTC. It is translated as CASKFGSSQYF.

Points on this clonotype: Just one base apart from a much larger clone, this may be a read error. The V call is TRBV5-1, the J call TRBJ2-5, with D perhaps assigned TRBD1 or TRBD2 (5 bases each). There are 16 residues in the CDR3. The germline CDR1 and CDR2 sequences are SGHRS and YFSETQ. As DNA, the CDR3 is TGCGCCAGCACCCCGGTCGGGGACGTTCGGTTTGAGACCGAGTACTTC. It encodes CASTPVGDVRFETEYF.

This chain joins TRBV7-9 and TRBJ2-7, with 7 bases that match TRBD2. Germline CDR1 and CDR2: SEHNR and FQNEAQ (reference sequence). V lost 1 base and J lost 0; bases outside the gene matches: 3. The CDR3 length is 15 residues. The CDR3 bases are TGTGCCAGCAGCTTAGGCCCTAGCGGCTCCTACGAGCAGTACTTC. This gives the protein CASSLGPSGSYEQYF.

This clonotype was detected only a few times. Here the CDR3 reads CASTQNRQGYTF. The CDR3 DNA reads as TGTGCCAGCACTCAAAATCGCCAGGGCTACACCTTC. The chain recombines TRBV6-5 with TRBJ1-2, with D uncertain. The V end was cut by 7 bases, the J end by 8 bases, with 14 bases between. CDR3 length: 12 residues. Per germline, CDR1 MNHEY and CDR2 SVGAGI.

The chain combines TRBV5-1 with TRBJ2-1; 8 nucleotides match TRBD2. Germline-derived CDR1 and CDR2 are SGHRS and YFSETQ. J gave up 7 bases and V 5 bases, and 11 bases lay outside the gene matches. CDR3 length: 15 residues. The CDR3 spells CASRNSAGAGNEQFF. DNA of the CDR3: TGCGCCAGCAGGAATTCAGCGGGGGCGGGGAATGAGCAGTTCTTC. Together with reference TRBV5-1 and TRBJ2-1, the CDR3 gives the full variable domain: KAGVTQTPRYLIKTRGQQVTLSCSPISGHRSVSWYQQTPGQGLQFLFEYFSETQRNKGNFPGRFSGRQFSNSRSEMNVSTLELGDSALYLCASRNSAGAGNEQFFGPGTRLTVL.

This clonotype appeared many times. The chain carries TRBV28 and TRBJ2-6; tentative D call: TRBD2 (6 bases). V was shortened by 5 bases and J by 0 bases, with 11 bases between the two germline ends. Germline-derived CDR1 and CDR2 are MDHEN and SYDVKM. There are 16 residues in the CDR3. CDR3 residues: CASSPPGGSGANVLTF. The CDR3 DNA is TGTGCCAGCAGTCCACCCGGGGGCTCTGGGGCCAACGTCCTGACTTTC.

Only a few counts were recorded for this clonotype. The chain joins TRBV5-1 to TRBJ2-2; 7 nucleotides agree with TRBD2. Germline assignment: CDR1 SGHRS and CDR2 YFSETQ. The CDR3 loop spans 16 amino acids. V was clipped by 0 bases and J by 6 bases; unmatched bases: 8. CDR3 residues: CASSLGTRVLPGELFF. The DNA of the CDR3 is TGCGCCAGCAGCTTGGGGACTAGAGTTCTCCCCGGGGAGCTGTTTTTT.

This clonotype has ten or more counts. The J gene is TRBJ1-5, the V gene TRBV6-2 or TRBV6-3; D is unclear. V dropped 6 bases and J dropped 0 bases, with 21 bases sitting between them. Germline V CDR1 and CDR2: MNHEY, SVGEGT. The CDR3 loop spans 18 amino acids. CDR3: CASRGFQTSRNSNQPQHF. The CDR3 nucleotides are TGTGCCAGCAGGGGCTTTCAGACAAGTCGAAATAGCAATCAGCCCCAGCATTTT.

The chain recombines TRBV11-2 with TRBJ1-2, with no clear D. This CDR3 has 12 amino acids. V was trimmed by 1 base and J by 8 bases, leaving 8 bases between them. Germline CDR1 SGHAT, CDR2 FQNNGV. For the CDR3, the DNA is TGTGCCAGCAGCTTAGGGACGAGCGGCTACACCTTC. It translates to CASSLGTSGYTF.

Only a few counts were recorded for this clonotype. The CDR3 DNA reads as TGCGCCAGCAGCCAAGATCCCATGGGTGGGGCGTTTGTTGGAAACACCATATATTTT. It is translated as CASSQDPMGGAFVGNTIYF. The J gene is TRBJ1-3, the V gene TRBV4-3; the D gene is possibly TRBD1 (5 bases). From germline, CDR1 is LGHNA and CDR2 YSLEER. V was shortened by 0 bases and J by 3 bases, with 21 bases between the two germline ends. The CDR3 sequence is 19 residues long.

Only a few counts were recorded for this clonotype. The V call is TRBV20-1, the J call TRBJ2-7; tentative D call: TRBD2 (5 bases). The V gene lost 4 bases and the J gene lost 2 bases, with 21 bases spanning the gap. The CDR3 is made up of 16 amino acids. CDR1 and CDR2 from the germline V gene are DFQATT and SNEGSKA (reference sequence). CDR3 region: CSAIPTFGAGTYEQYF. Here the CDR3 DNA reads TGCAGTGCTATTCCCACCTTTGGTGCGGGCACCTACGAGCAGTACTTC.

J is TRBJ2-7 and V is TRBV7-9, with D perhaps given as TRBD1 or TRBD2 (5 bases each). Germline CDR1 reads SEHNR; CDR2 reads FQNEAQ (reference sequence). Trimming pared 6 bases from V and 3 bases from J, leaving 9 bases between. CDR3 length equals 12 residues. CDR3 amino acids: CASRGEIYEQYF. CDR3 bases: TGTGCCAGCAGAGGGGAGATCTACGAGCAGTACTTC.

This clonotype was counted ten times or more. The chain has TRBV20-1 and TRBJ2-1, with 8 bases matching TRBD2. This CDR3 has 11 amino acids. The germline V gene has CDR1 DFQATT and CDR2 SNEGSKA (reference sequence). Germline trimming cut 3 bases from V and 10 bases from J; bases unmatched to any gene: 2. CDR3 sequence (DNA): TGCAGTGCTAGTAGCGGGGCCGAGCAGTTCTTC. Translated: CSASSGAEQFF.